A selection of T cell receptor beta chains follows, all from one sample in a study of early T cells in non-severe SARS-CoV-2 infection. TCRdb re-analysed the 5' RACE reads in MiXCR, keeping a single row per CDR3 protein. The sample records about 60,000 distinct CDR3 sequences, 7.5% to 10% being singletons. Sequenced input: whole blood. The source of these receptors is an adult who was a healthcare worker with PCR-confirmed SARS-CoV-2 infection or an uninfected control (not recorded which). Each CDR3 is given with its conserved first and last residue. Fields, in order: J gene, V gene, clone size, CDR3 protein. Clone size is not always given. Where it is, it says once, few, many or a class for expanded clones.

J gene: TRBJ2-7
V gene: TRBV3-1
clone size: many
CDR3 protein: CASSPGQGLHEQYF

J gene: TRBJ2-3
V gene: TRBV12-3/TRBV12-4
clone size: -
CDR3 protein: CASSFQSTDTQYF

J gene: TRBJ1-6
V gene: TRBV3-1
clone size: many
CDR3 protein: CASSQGDNSPLHF

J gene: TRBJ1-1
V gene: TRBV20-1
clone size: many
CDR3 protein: CSASLQWNTEAFF

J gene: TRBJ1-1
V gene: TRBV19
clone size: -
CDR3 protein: CASSRTGTYNTEAFF

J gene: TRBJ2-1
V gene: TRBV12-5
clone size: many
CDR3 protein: CASTSLAYNEQFF

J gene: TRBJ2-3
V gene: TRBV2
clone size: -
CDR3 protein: CASSAGTSGARDTQYF

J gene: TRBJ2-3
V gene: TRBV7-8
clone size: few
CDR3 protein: CASSLFSRGKDTQYF

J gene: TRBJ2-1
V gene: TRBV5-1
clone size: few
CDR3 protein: CASRLGTLEGNEQFF

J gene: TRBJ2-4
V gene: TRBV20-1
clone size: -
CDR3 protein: CSARVAGGEAKNIQYF

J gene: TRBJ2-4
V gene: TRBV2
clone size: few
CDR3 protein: CASSESTGAKNIQYF

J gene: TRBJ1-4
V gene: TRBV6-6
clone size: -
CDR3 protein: CASNRDATNEKLFF

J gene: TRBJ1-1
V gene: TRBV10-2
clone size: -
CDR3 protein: CASLLSTEAFF

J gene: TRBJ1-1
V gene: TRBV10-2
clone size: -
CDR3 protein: CASRRDLREKAFF

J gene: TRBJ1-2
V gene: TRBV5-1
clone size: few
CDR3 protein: CASSLAYSREGYTF

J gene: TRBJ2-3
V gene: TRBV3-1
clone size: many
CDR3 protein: CASSQNSGGAPNTDTQYF

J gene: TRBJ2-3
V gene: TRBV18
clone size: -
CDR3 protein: CASSPGPPVSDTQYF

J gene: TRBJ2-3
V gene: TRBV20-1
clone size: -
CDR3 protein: CSARILAGGNTDTQYF

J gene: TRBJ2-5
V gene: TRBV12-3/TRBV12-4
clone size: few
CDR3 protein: CASSLSLIQETQYF

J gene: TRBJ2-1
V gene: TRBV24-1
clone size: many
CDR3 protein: CATSDLRGANNEQFF

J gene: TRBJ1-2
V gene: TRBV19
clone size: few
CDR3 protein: CASSITPKGPYGYTF

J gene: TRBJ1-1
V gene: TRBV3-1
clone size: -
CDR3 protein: CASSLRTAGPEAFF

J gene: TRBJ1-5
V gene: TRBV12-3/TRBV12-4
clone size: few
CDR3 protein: CASSPQSGVYNQPQHF

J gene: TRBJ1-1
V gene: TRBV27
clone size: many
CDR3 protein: CASNPGTVITEAFF

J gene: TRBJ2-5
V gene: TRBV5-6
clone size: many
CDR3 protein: CASSLGRGVQETQYF

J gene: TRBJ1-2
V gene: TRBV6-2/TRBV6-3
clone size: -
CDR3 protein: CASSLLTHGQGEDGYTF

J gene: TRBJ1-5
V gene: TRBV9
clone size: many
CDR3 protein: CASSVGVHQPQHF

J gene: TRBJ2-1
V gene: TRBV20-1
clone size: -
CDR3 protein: CSARTSGGYYNEQFF

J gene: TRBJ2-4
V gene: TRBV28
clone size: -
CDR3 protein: CASSALQTNIQYF

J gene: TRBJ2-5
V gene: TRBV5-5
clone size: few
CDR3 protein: CASSLGTTGVQETQYF

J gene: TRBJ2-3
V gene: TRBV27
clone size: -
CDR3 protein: CASSLSIGGGNTDTQYF

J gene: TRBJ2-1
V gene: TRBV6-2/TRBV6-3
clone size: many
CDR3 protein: CASSNSRDRGTSGNNEQFF

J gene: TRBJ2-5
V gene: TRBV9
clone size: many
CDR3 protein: CASSEDRAQETQYF

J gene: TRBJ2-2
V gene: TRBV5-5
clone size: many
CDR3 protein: CASSSYIGELFF

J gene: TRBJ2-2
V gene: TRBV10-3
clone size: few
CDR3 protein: CAISEASANTGELFF

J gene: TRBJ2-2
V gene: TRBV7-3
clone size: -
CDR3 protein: CASSLSPLNTGELFF

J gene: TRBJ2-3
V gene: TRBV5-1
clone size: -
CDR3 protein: CASSPSGAKTDTQYF

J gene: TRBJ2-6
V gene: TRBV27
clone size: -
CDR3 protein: CASSLMGQSSGANVLTF

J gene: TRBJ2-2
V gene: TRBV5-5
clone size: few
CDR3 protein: CASSLMLNTGELFF

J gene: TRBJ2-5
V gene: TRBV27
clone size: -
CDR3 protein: CASSSRGIAGVETQYF

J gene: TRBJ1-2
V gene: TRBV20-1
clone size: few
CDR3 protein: CSATPPGYAYTF